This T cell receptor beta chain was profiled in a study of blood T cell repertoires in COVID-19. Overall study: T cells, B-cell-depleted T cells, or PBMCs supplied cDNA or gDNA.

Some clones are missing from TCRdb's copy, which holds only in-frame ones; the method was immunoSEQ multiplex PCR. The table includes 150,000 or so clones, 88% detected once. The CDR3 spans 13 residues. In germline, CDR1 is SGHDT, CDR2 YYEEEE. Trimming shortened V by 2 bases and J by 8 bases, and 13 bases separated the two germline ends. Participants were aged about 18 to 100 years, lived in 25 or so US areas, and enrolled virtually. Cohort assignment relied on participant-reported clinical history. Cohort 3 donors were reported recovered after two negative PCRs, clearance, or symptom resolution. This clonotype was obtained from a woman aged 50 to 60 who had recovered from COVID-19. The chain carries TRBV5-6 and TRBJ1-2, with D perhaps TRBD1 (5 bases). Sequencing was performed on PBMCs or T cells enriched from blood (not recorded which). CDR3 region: CASSFGGDLGYTF. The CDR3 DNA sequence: TGTGCCAGCAGCTTCGGAGGGGACTTAGGCTACACCTTC.